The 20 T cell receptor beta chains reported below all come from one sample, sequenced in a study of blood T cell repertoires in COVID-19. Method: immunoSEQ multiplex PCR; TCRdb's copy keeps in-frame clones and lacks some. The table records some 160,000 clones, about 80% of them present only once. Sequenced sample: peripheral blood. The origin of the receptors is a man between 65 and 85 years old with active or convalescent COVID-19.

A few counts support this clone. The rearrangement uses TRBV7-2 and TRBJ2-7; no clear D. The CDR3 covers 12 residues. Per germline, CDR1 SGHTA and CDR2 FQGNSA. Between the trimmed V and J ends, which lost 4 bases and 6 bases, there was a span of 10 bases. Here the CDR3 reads CASSSPPGEQYF. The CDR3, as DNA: TGTGCCAGCAGCTCCCCCCCAGGCGAGCAGTACTTC.

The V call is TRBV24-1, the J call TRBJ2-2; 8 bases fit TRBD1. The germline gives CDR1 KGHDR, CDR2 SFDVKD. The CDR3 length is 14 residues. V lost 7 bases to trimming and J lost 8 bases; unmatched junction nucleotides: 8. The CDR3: CATRPRTGTGELFF. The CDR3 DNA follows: TGTGCCACCAGGCCACGGACAGGGACTGGGGAGCTGTTTTTT.

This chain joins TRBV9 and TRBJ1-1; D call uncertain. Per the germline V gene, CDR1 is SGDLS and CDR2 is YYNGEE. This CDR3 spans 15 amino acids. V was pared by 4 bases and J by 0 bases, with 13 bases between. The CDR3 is CASSFRRRMNTEAFF. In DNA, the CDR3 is TGTGCCAGCAGCTTCAGACGGAGAATGAACACTGAAGCTTTCTTT. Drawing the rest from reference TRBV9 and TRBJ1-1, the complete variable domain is DSGVTQTPKHLITATGQRVTLRCSPRSGDLSVYWYQQSLDQGLQFLIQYYNGEERAKGNILERFSAQQFPDLHSELNLSSLELGDSALYFCASSFRRRMNTEAFFGQGTRLTVV.

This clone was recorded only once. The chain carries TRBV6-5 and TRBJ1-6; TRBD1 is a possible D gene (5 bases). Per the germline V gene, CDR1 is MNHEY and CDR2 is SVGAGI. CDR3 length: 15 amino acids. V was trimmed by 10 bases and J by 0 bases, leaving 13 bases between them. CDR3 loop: CATAGGYSYNSPLHF. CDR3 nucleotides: TGTGCCACCGCGGGGGGGTACTCCTATAATTCACCCCTCCACTTT.

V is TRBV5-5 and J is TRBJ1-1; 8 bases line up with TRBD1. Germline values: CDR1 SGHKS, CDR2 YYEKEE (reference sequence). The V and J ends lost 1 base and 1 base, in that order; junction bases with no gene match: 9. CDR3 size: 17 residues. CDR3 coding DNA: TGTGCCAGCAGCTTGTGGGGGCCAGGGGGCCGGAACACTGAAGCTTTCTTT. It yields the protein CASSLWGPGGRNTEAFF.

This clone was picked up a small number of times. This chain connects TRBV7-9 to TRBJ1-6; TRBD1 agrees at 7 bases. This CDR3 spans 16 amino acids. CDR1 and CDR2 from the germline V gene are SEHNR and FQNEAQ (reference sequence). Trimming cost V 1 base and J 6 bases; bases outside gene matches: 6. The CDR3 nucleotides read TGTGCCAGCAGCTTAGAAGGGGGCGTCTCTAATTCACCCCTCCACTTT. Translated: CASSLEGGVSNSPLHF.

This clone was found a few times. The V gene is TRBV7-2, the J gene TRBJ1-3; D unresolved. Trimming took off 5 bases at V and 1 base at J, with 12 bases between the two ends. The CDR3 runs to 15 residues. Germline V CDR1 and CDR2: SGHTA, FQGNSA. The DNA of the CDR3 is TGTGCCAGCAGCCCCGTGCGTAGTTCTGGAAACACCATATATTTT. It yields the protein CASSPVRSSGNTIYF.

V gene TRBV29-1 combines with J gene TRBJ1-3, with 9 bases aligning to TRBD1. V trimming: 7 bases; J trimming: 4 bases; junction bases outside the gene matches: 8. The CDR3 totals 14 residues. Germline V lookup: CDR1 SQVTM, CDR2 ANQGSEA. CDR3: CSASGDREGNTIYF. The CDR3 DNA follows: TGCAGCGCGAGTGGGGACAGGGAGGGAAACACCATATATTTT. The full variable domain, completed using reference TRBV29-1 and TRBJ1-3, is SAVISQKPSRDICQRGTSLTIQCQVDSQVTMMFWYRQQPGQSLTLIATANQGSEATYESGFVIDKFPISRPNLTFSTLTVSNMSPEDSSIYLCSASGDREGNTIYFGEGSWLTVV.

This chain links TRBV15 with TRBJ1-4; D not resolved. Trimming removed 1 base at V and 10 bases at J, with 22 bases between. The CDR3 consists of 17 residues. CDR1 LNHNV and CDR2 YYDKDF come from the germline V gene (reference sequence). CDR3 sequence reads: CATSRVPLAGGTRKLFF. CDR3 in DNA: TGTGCCACCAGCAGAGTCCCCCTAGCAGGAGGCACAAGAAAACTGTTTTTT.

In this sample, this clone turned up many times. Written as DNA, the CDR3 is TGTGCCTGGAGTGGTGGACAGGGTAGGGGAAACACCATATATTTT. Residues: CAWSGGQGRGNTIYF. V and J are TRBV30 and TRBJ1-3, with 8 bases aligning to TRBD1. This CDR3 region has 15 residues. Losses at the gene ends were 1 base for V and 4 bases for J; bases not matched to a gene: 6. From germline, CDR1 is GTSNPN and CDR2 SVGIG (reference sequence).

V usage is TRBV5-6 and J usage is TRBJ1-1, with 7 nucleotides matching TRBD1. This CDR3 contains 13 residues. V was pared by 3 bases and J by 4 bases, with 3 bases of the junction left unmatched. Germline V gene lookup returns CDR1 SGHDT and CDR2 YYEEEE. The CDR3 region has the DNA TGTGCCAGCAGCTGGGGACAGATCACTGAAGCTTTCTTT. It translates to CASSWGQITEAFF.

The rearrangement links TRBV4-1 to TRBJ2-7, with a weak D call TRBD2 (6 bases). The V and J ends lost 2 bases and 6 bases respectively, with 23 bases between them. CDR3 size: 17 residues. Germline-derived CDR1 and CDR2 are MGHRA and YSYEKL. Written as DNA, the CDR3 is TGCGCCAGCAGCCAACCGGGTCTGCGTATTGGGGGGTCCGAGCAGTACTTC. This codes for CASSQPGLRIGGSEQYF.

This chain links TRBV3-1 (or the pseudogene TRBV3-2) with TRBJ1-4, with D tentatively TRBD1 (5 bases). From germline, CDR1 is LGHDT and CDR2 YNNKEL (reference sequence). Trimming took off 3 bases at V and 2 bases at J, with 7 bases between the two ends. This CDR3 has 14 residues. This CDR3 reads CASSQSGTNEKLFF. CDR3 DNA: TGTGCCAGCAGCCAGTCAGGGACTAATGAAAAACTGTTTTTT.

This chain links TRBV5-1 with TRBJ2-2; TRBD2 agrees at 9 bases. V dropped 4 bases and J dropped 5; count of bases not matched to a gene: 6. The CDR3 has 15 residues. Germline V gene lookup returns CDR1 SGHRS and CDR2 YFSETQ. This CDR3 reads CASSPSSGETGELFF. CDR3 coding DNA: TGCGCCAGCAGCCCATCTAGCGGGGAAACCGGGGAGCTGTTTTTT.

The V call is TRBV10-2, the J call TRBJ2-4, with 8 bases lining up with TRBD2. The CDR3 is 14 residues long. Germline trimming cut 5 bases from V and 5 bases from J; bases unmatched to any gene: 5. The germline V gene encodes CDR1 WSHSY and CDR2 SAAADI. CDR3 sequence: CASSPTSGENIQYF. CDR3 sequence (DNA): TGCGCCAGCAGTCCTACTAGCGGCGAAAACATTCAGTACTTC.

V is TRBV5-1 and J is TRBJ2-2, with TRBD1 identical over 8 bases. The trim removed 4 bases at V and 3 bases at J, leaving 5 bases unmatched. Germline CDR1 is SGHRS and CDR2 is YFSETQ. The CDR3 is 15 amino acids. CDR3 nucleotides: TGCGCCAGCAGCCCGGACAGGGCCGACACCGGGGAGCTGTTTTTT. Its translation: CASSPDRADTGELFF.

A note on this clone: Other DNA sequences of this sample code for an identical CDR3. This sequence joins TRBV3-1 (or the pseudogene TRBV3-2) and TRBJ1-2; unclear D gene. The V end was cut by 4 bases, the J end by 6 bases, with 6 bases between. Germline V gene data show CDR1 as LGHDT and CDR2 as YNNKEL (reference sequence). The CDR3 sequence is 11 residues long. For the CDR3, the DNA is TGTGCCAGCAGCCGGGCGAATGGCTACACCTTC. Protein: CASSRANGYTF.

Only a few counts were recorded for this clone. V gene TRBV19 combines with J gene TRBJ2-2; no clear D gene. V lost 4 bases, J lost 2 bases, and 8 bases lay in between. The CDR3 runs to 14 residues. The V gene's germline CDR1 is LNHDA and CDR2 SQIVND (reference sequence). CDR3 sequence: CASSRLTNTGELFF. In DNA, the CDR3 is TGTGCCAGTAGTAGACTTACCAACACCGGGGAGCTGTTTTTT.

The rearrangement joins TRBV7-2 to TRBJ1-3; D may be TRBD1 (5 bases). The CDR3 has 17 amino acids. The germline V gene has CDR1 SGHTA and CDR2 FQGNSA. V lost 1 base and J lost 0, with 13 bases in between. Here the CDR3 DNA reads TGTGCCAGCAGCTTAGGGCCTGGGGCTAACTCTGGAAACACCATATATTTT. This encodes CASSLGPGANSGNTIYF. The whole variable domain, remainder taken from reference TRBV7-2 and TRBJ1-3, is GAGVSQSPSNKVTEKGKDVELRCDPISGHTALYWYRQSLGQGLEFLIYFQGNSAPDKSGLPSDRFSAERTGGSVSTLTIQRTQQEDSAVYLCASSLGPGANSGNTIYFGEGSWLTVV.

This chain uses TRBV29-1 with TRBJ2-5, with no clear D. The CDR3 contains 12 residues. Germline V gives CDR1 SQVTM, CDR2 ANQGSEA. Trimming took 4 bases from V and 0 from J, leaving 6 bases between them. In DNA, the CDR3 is TGCAGCGTTGGCGGAGACCAAGAGACCCAGTACTTC. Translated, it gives CSVGGDQETQYF.